This is a list of T cell receptor beta chains from one sample in a study of T cells in localized non-small cell lung cancer. Method: immunoSEQ multiplex PCR; TCRdb's copy keeps in-frame clones and lacks some. The sample holds fewer than 4,000 clones; about 26% are singletons and the top ten take more than 7.5%. The material was normal lung tissue next to the tumor, obtained before any cancer treatment. The receptors were sampled from a woman aged 35-75 years with stage I lung adenocarcinoma. Each CDR3 is given with its conserved first and last residue. D genes are given only for firm matches. A clone size is listed for some rows: how often the clone was seen (once, few, many), or a class if it is expanded.

>.|TRBV30|.|TRBJ2-1
CAWRAPSAKQFF
TGTGCCTGGAGAGCCCCCAGTGCGAAGCAGTTCTTC
>.|TRBV15|.|TRBJ1-2
CATSRENRADGYTF
TGTGCCACCAGCAGAGAGAACAGGGCGGATGGCTACACCTTC
>TRBD1|TRBV6-8|few|TRBJ1-5
CASSRDRGGQPQHF
TGTGCCAGCAGCCGGGACAGGGGCGGGCAGCCCCAGCATTTT
>.|TRBV6-8|few|TRBJ1-6
CASSDRVGNNSPLHF
TGTGCCAGCAGTGATAGGGTAGGGAACAATTCACCCCTCCACTTT
>TRBD1|TRBV9|medium-sized|TRBJ2-7
CASSYRQGAHEQYF
TGTGCCAGCAGCTACAGACAGGGGGCACACGAGCAGTACTTC
>TRBD2|TRBV10-3|few|TRBJ2-5
CAISVAGGPGETQYF
TGTGCCATCAGCGTAGCGGGAGGGCCGGGGGAGACCCAGTACTTC
>TRBD1|TRBV11-3|medium-sized|TRBJ2-3
CASSPFRTGALTDTQYF
TGTGCCAGCAGCCCTTTCCGGACAGGGGCTTTAACAGATACGCAGTATTTT
>TRBD1|TRBV5-1|.|TRBJ1-4
CASSLAGTVEKLFF
TGCGCCAGCAGCTTGGCCGGGACAGTGGAAAAACTGTTTTTT
>TRBD1|TRBV5-1|.|TRBJ2-2
CASEPGQGNTGELFF
TGCGCCAGCGAACCGGGACAGGGGAACACCGGGGAGCTGTTTTTT
>.|TRBV7-2|.|TRBJ2-7
CASSLGRTYEQYF
TGTGCCAGCAGCTTAGGGCGGACCTACGAGCAGTACTTC
>.|TRBV11-3|medium-sized|TRBJ2-6
CASSFSRSGANVLTF
TGTGCCAGCAGCTTTAGCCGCTCTGGGGCCAACGTCCTGACTTTC
>TRBD1|TRBV5-1|.|TRBJ2-7
CASSWTGGPYEQYF
TGCGCCAGCAGCTGGACAGGGGGCCCCTACGAGCAGTACTTC
>.|TRBV18|few|TRBJ1-1
CASSPPHGTEAFF
TGTGCCAGCTCACCACCGCACGGCACTGAAGCTTTCTTT
>TRBD1|TRBV9|few|TRBJ1-1
CASSRDRDTEAFF
TGTGCCAGCAGTAGGGACAGGGACACTGAAGCTTTCTTT
>.|TRBV6-8|medium-sized|TRBJ1-2
CASSYSSRASGYTF
TGTGCCAGCAGTTACTCGAGTCGGGCTAGCGGCTACACCTTC
>TRBD2|TRBV6-8|.|TRBJ2-3
CATHVSGSTDTQYF
TGTGCCACCCACGTTAGCGGGAGCACAGATACGCAGTATTTT
>.|TRBV1|few|TRBJ1-2
CASSQEWDGSYGYTF
TGCGCCAGCAGCCAAGAGTGGGACGGTAGCTATGGCTACACCTTC
>.|TRBV19|few|TRBJ1-1
CASSSQGAVTEAFF
TGTGCCAGTAGTTCACAGGGTGCCGTCACTGAAGCTTTCTTT
>TRBD2|TRBV19|.|TRBJ2-4
CASSSGGYRNIQYF
TGTGCCAGTTCTAGCGGGGGGTACAGAAACATTCAGTACTTC
>.|TRBV11-3|.|TRBJ1-3
CASSRHMDGSGGNTIYF
TGTGCCAGCAGCCGACACATGGACGGGTCCGGCGGGAACACCATATATTTT
>TRBD1|TRBV6-8|.|TRBJ1-4
CARPTGTGGEREKLFF
TGTGCCAGACCAACCGGGACAGGGGGCGAACGAGAAAAACTGTTTTTT
>.|TRBV12-2|.|TRBJ2-1
CASQPASGPYNEQFF
TGTGCCAGTCAGCCCGCTAGCGGTCCTTACAATGAGCAGTTCTTC
>.|TRBV18|.|TRBJ1-2
CASSPEPLTGAGGYTF
TGTGCCAGCTCACCCGAACCCTTGACCGGGGCAGGGGGCTACACCTTC
>TRBD1|TRBV11-3|few|TRBJ1-3
CASSPGTGSGNTIYF
TGTGCCAGCAGCCCCGGGACAGGCTCTGGAAACACCATATATTTT
>.|TRBV18|.|TRBJ2-5
CASSPRPEGETQYF
TGTGCCAGCTCACCGCGGCCGGAGGGAGAGACCCAGTACTTC
>.|TRBV18|few|TRBJ1-4
CASSPTTTGNNEKLFF
TGTGCCAGCTCACCGACAACAACAGGGAATAATGAAAAACTGTTTTTT
>TRBD1|TRBV4-1|few|TRBJ1-6
CASSQEGQAYNSPLHF
TGCGCCAGCAGCCAAGAGGGACAGGCCTATAATTCACCCCTCCACTTT
>.|TRBV19|few|TRBJ2-6
CASSTTGTLGNVLTF
TGTGCCAGTAGTACGACAGGCACTCTGGGGAACGTCCTGACTTTC
>TRBD1|TRBV11-3|.|TRBJ1-1
CASSPRQGASEAFF
TGTGCCAGCAGCCCCAGGCAGGGGGCCTCTGAAGCTTTCTTT
>.|TRBV12-5|.|TRBJ2-1
CASGLGTPGRRQFF
TGTGCTAGTGGTTTGGGAACCCCGGGACGCAGGCAGTTCTTC
>TRBD2|TRBV18|.|TRBJ2-2
CASSPGLAANTGELFF
TGTGCCAGCTCACCGGGACTAGCGGCGAACACCGGGGAGCTGTTTTTT
>.|TRBV7-5|.|TRBJ2-5
CASSFAPSGGGHQETQYF
TGTGCCAGCAGCTTCGCCCCTAGCGGGGGCGGGCACCAAGAGACCCAGTACTTC
>TRBD2|TRBV29-1|few|TRBJ2-5
CSSSGGARETQYF
TGCAGCTCGAGCGGGGGGGCTCGGGAGACCCAGTACTTC
>TRBD2|TRBV11-3|few|TRBJ2-7
CASSLNTGGLVEQYF
TGTGCCAGCAGCTTAAATACGGGGGGTCTGGTCGAGCAGTACTTC
>.|TRBV9|.|TRBJ2-7
CASSSPVPYEQYF
TGTGCCAGCTCCTCTCCGGTACCCTACGAGCAGTACTTC
>.|TRBV15|few|TRBJ2-6
CATKLGSGANVLTF
TGTGCCACCAAACTAGGGTCAGGGGCCAACGTCCTGACTTTC
>.|TRBV6-8|few|TRBJ2-7
CASSAGNSYEQYF
TGTGCCAGCAGCGCCGGAAACAGTTACGAGCAGTACTTC
>.|TRBV6-8|.|TRBJ2-3
CASTGLFSTDTQYF
TGTGCCAGCACGGGACTCTTTAGCACAGATACGCAGTATTTT
>TRBD1|TRBV6-8|few|TRBJ1-5
CASSRTGHSNQPQHF
TGTGCCAGCAGTCGGACAGGTCATAGCAATCAGCCCCAGCATTTT
>.|TRBV11-3|few|TRBJ2-7
CASSLGGGLYEQYF
TGTGCCAGCAGCTTAGGGGGAGGCCTCTACGAGCAGTACTTC
>.|TRBV9|medium-sized|TRBJ2-4
CASRYLGPGEAKNIQYF
TGTGCCAGCAGGTACCTCGGACCTGGGGAAGCCAAAAACATTCAGTACTTC
>TRBD2|TRBV6-8|.|TRBJ2-7
CASESALGGGYEQYF
TGTGCCAGCGAGAGCGCTCTGGGGGGGGGATACGAGCAGTACTTC
>TRBD1|TRBV9|medium-sized|TRBJ1-4
CASSKQGPNEKLFF
TGTGCCAGCAGTAAACAGGGGCCGAATGAAAAACTGTTTTTT
>.|TRBV25-1|.|TRBJ2-5
CASSDRGARETQYF
TGTGCCAGCAGTGACCGGGGGGCGAGGGAGACCCAGTACTTC
>.|TRBV19|few|TRBJ2-7
CASSILGPLSGYEQYF
TGTGCCAGTAGTATTCTGGGCCCTTTGAGCGGCTACGAGCAGTACTTC
>TRBD1|TRBV18|.|TRBJ2-1
CASSPGTGSTNEQFF
TGTGCCAGCTCACCCGGGACAGGGAGTACAAATGAGCAGTTCTTC
>.|TRBV30|.|TRBJ2-3
CAWRLPFSGIPTDTQYF
TGTGCCTGGAGACTACCGTTCAGCGGTATCCCCACAGATACGCAGTATTTT
>.|TRBV11-3|few|TRBJ2-2
CASTRRGAYTGELFF
TGTGCCAGCACCCGAAGGGGGGCGTACACCGGGGAGCTGTTTTTT
>TRBD1|TRBV12-5|.|TRBJ2-1
CASVGGPSSYNEQFF
TGTGCTAGTGTAGGGGGCCCGAGCTCCTACAATGAGCAGTTCTTC
>TRBD1|TRBV23-1|.|TRBJ1-1
CASSSQGVGEAFF
TGCGCCAGCAGCTCACAGGGGGTTGGGGAAGCTTTCTTT
>TRBD1|TRBV5-1|.|TRBJ2-2
CASRTGLGTGELFF
TGCGCCAGCAGGACAGGGTTGGGCACCGGGGAGCTGTTTTTT
>TRBD1|TRBV7-6|.|TRBJ2-5
CASSSPAQGAIAETQYF
TGTGCCAGCAGCTCCCCAGCTCAGGGGGCTATTGCGGAGACCCAGTACTTC
>.|TRBV6-8|medium-sized|TRBJ1-2
CAISGGQGYGYTF
TGTGCCATCAGTGGGGGGCAGGGGTATGGCTACACCTTC
>TRBD2|TRBV4-1|.|TRBJ2-1
CASSQELAGSEQFF
TGCGCCAGCAGCCAAGAGCTAGCGGGGTCTGAGCAGTTCTTC
>TRBD1|TRBV19|.|TRBJ1-5
CASQTGQGINQPQHF
TGTGCCAGCCAGACGGGACAGGGCATCAATCAGCCCCAGCATTTT
>.|TRBV19|.|TRBJ1-6
CASTAQPLSPLHF
TGTGCCAGTACTGCCCAGCCGCTTTCACCCCTCCACTTT
>.|TRBV5-4|.|TRBJ2-5
CASSRGAGETQYF
TGTGCCAGCAGCAGAGGGGCGGGAGAGACCCAGTACTTC
>TRBD1|TRBV11-3|.|TRBJ2-3
CASSPGQSTDTQYF
TGTGCCAGCAGCCCGGGACAGAGCACAGATACGCAGTATTTT
>.|TRBV29-1|.|TRBJ2-7
CSVDGGPTYEQYF
TGCAGCGTTGACGGGGGCCCCACCTACGAGCAGTACTTC